This note documents a single T cell receptor (beta chain) sequence. What it binds is unknown. Libraries were prepared by immunoSEQ multiplex PCR; TCRdb keeps only in-frame clonotypes and omits some of them. This sample has approximately 88,000 clones, with about 95% found just once. This CDR3 has 13 amino acids. CDR1 is SGHVS, CDR2 FNYEAQ, per germline. J was trimmed by 3 bases and V by 5 bases; bases with no gene match: 2. The source of the sample is a study of graft-versus-host responses after intestinal transplantation. The study, taken as a whole, reports: Early after transplant, HvG clones declined as circulating GvH clones peaked.

The sequenced sample was unstimulated CD4+ T cells sorted from spleen or lymph node cells, obtained before transplant. The receptor was isolated from a human donor who was the organ donor for an intestinal transplant. The chain employs TRBV7-6 and TRBJ2-7, with 9 bases aligning to TRBD1. The CDR3 sequence: CASSPDRGYEQYF. CDR3 nucleotides: TGTGCCAGCAGCCCGGACAGGGGCTACGAGCAGTACTTC.